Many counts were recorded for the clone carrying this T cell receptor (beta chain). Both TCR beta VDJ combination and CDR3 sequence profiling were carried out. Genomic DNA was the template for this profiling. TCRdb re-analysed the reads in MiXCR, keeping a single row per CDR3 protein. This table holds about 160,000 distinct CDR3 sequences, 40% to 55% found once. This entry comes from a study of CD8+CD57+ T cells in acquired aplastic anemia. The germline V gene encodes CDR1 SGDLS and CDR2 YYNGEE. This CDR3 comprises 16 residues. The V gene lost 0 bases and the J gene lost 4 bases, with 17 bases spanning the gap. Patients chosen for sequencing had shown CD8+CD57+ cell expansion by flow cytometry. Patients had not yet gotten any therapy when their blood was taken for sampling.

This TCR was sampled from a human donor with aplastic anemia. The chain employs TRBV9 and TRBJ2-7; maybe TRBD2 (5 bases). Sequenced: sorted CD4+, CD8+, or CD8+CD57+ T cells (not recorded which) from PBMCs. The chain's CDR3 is CASSVAAGPGIYEQYF. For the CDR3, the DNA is TGTGCCAGCAGCGTAGCTGCGGGCCCGGGGATATACGAGCAGTACTTC.